What follows are 9 T cell receptor beta chains derived from one specimen sequenced in a study of blood T cell repertoires in COVID-19. The table came from immunoSEQ multiplex PCR; TCRdb's copy has only in-frame clones and leaves some out. The sample holds over 150,000 clones, roughly 79% seen once. Source material: peripheral blood. The receptors come from an elderly woman with COVID-19, enrolled during active disease.

The chain links TRBV4-3 to TRBJ2-3, with D possibly being TRBD1 (7 bases). Per germline, CDR1 LGHNA and CDR2 YSLEER. V lost 4 bases, J lost 1 base, and 21 bases lay in between. The CDR3 has 18 amino acids. CDR3 in amino acids: CASSPRDSGVSRTDTQYF. DNA for the CDR3: TGCGCCAGCAGCCCGCGGGACAGCGGTGTATCTCGCACAGATACGCAGTATTTT.

The V call is TRBV5-1, the J call TRBJ1-2; D unclear. V lost 2 bases and J lost 0, with 14 bases in between. Per the germline V gene, CDR1 is SGHRS and CDR2 is YFSETQ. The length of the CDR3 is 16 residues. The DNA for the CDR3 is TGCGCCAGCAGCTTCTCTGGCGGCAGAGCTAACTATGGCTACACCTTC. It specifies CASSFSGGRANYGYTF.

This chain uses TRBV21-1 with TRBJ2-2; the table gives TRBD1 as D, unverified against the DNA. TRBV21-1 is a listed pseudogene. This CDR3 region has 19 residues. CDR3 DNA: TGTGCCAGCAGCACTCGGGACAGGGGGGATTTTGTGAACACCGGGGAGCTGTTTTTT. Its protein product is CASSTRDRGDFVNTGELFF.

This chain joins TRBV6-1 and TRBJ2-7, with a weak D call TRBD2 (5 bases). This CDR3 is built from 15 residues. Germline values: CDR1 MNHNS, CDR2 SASEGT. Trimming took off 3 bases at V and 1 base at J, with 13 bases between the two ends. The CDR3 protein is CASSEWGGESYEQYF. The CDR3 DNA reads TGTGCCAGCAGTGAGTGGGGTGGGGAGTCCTACGAGCAGTACTTC.

V is TRBV6-5 and J is TRBJ2-5; a weak D match, TRBD1 (5 bases). V dropped 6 bases and J dropped 1 base, with 9 bases sitting between them. Germline CDR1 MNHEY, CDR2 SVGAGI. CDR3 length: 13 residues. CDR3 DNA sequence: TGTGCCAGCAGGCTGACAGTCCAAGAGACCCAGTACTTC. Amino acids: CASRLTVQETQYF.

The chain couples TRBV4-3 to TRBJ1-3, with D perhaps matching TRBD1 (5 bases). Germline loops: CDR1 LGHNA, CDR2 YSLEER. Trimming removed 0 bases at V and 0 bases at J, with 15 bases between. The CDR3 covers 18 residues. CDR3 loop: CASSQDLRGSFSGNTIYF. CDR3 bases: TGCGCCAGCAGCCAAGATCTGCGGGGCAGTTTCTCTGGAAACACCATATATTTT.

This clone appeared once. J is TRBJ1-5 and V is TRBV6-5, with TRBD1 as a possible D gene (6 bases). The CDR3 extends over 14 amino acids. Trimming took off 6 bases at V and 10 bases at J, with 19 bases between the two ends. Germline-derived CDR1 and CDR2 are MNHEY and SVGAGI. The CDR3 reads CASSEGDTILPQHF. In DNA, the CDR3 is TGTGCCAGCAGCGAGGGGGACACTATCCTCCCCCAGCATTTT.

The V and J genes are TRBV6-2 or TRBV6-3 and TRBJ2-5, with 11 bases matching TRBD1. V gave up 6 bases and J gave up 6 bases; unmatched junction bases: 9. Looked up from germline, CDR1 is MNHEY and CDR2 is SVGEGT. This CDR3 contains 15 residues. CDR3 loop: CASSTGQGAGQTQYF. The CDR3 DNA reads TGTGCCAGCAGCACCGGACAGGGGGCGGGCCAGACCCAGTACTTC.

This sequence joins TRBV19 and TRBJ1-6; D may be TRBD1 (5 bases). The V gene lost 3 bases and the J gene lost 7 bases, with 19 bases spanning the gap. There are 17 residues in the CDR3. CDR1 and CDR2 from the germline V gene are LNHDA and SQIVND (reference sequence). DNA for the CDR3: TGTGCCAGTAGTATCGGCCAGGGTAGTTTTAAAAATTCACCCCTCCACTTT. Protein sequence: CASSIGQGSFKNSPLHF.